Included here is one TCR beta chain sequence, with context. Antigen: not known. This specimen belongs to a study of yellow fever vaccine responses in identical twins. CDR1 is LGHNA and CDR2 is YSLEER in the germline V gene. V dropped 0 bases and J dropped 8 bases, with 13 bases sitting between them. The length of the CDR3 is 14 residues. Study-wide results and caveats: The T cell response to vaccination in identical twins was reportedly partly convergent and partly personalized.

TCRdb itself ran the RT-PCR reads through MiXCR, one entry per CDR3 protein. The sample shows roughly 1,000 distinct CDR3 sequences, about 79% of them seen only once. This specimen consisted of T cells from blood (PBMCs), unsorted or a sorted subset (not recorded which), obtained before or after yellow fever vaccination (not recorded which). This receptor was obtained from a female donor who received the yellow fever vaccine. This rearrangement joins TRBV4-3 to TRBJ1-2; TRBD1 is a possible D gene (5 bases). Here the CDR3 DNA reads TGCGCCAGCAGCCAAGATAATGGGGGACGGGGCTACACCTTC. Amino acid sequence: CASSQDNGGRGYTF.